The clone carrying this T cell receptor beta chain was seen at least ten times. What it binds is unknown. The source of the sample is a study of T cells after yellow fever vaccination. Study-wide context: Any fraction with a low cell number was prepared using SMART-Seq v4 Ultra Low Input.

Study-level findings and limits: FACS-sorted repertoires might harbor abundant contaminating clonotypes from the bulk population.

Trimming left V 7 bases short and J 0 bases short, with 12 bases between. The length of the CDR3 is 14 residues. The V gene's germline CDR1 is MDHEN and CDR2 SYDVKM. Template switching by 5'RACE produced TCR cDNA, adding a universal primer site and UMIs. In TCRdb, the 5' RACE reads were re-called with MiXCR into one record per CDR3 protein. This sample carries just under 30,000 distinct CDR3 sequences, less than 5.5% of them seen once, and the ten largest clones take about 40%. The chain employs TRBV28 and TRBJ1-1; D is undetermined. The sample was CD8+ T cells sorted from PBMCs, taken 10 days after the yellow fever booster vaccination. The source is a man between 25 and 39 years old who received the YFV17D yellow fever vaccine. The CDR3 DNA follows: TGTGCCAGCAACGAACGAGCAATGAACACTGAAGCTTTCTTT. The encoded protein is CASNERAMNTEAFF.